This TCR beta chain originates from a study of T cell responses to AZD1222 COVID-19 vaccine. Regarding the study as a whole: Repertoires were sampled only after the peak T cell response. Seropositive at baseline were only a handful of AZD1222 recipients.

The repertoire was sequenced with immunoSEQ multiplex PCR; TCRdb's copy has only in-frame clones and lacks some. The table has under 150,000 clones, approximately 91% seen once. Trimming shortened V by 3 bases and J by 0 bases, and 12 bases separated the two germline ends. The CDR3 has 16 residues. Germline CDR1 and CDR2: LNHDA and SQIVND (reference sequence). To note about this clone: What it binds is not known.

This sequence was found in an adult who received the AZD1222 COVID-19 vaccine. Material: peripheral blood, obtained 28 days after the second AZD1222 dose. The chain employs TRBV19 and TRBJ1-3; D remains unclear. DNA of the CDR3: TGTGCCAGTAGTATGTATACCGTCCTCTCTGGAAACACCATATATTTT. Protein product: CASSMYTVLSGNTIYF.